Shown below are 2 T cell receptor beta chains from a single sample sequenced in a study of T cells in Graves' hyperthyroidism and ophthalmopathy. It was RNA transcripts that yielded the amplified TCR beta CDR3 regions. TCR CDR3 regions were first amplified by RT-PCR with HTBI primers. TCRdb reprocessed the multiplex PCR reads via MiXCR and lists one record per CDR3 protein. The repertoire has about 560,000 distinct CDR3 sequences, 46% of them found once; the top ten carry 8% to 8.5%. Sequences were obtained from peripheral blood or thyroid tissue (not recorded which). The receptor set was obtained from a woman aged 18-35 years with Graves' hyperthyroidism.

This clonotype showed up just a few times. The genes are TRBV11-2 and TRBJ2-5, with D hard to call. Germline CDR1 reads SGHAT; CDR2 reads FQNNGV. Deletions cut 7 bases from V and 5 bases from J, with 23 bases between. The CDR3 totals 16 residues. The CDR3 coding sequence is TGTGCCAGCATCCCCATCCGTGGGCAGGTCGGGGAGACCCAGTACTTC. Protein: CASIPIRGQVGETQYF. Drawing the rest from reference TRBV11-2 and TRBJ2-5, the complete variable domain is EAGVAQSPRYKIIEKRQSVAFWCNPISGHATLYWYQQILGQGPKLLIQFQNNGVVDDSQLPKDRFSAERLKGVDSTLKIQPAKLEDSAVYLCASIPIRGQVGETQYFGPGTRLLVL.

The chain is built from TRBV29-1 and TRBJ1-2; the D is unclear. The CDR3 sequence is 10 residues long. Germline V gene sequence: CDR1 SQVTM, CDR2 ANQGSEA. Trimming took 8 bases from V and 0 from J, leaving 4 bases between them. Here the CDR3 reads CSLANYGYTF. The DNA for the CDR3 is TGCAGCTTGGCTAACTATGGCTACACCTTC. Supplemented by reference TRBV29-1 and TRBJ1-2, the full variable domain reads SAVISQKPSRDICQRGTSLTIQCQVDSQVTMMFWYRQQPGQSLTLIATANQGSEATYESGFVIDKFPISRPNLTFSTLTVSNMSPEDSSIYLCSLANYGYTFGSGTRLTVV.